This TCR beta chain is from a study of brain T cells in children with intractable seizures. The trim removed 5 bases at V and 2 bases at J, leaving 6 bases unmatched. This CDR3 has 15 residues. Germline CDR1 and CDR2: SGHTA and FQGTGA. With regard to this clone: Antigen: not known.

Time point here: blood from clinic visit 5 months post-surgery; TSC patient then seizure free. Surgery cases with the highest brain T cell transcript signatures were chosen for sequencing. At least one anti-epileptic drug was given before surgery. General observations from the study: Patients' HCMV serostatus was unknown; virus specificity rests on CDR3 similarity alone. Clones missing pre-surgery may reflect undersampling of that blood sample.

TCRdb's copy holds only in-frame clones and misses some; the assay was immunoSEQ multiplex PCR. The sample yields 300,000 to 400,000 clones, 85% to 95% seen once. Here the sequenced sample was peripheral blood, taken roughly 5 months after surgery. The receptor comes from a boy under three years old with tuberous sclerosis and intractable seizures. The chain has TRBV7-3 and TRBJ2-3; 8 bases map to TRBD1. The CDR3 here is CASSRQGIVTDTQYF. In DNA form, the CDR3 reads TGTGCCAGCAGCCGACAGGGGATAGTCACAGATACGCAGTATTTT. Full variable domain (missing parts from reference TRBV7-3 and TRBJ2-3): GAGVSQTPSNKVTEKGKYVELRCDPISGHTALYWYRQSLGQGPEFLIYFQGTGAADDSGLPNDRFFAVRPEGSVSTLKIQRTERGDSAVYLCASSRQGIVTDTQYFGPGTRLTVL.